The 7 T cell receptor beta chains below all came from one sample that was sequenced in a study of shared clonotypes between healthy human individuals. Some clones are missing from TCRdb's copy, which holds only in-frame ones; the method was immunoSEQ multiplex PCR. The sample contains some 1,100,000 clones, 75% to 80% of which appear only once. The sequencing input was memory CD4+ T cells from PBMCs. Subset defined: CD45RA-negative fraction. The receptors were gathered from a man between 18 and 35 years old in good health. Some clones in this sample may be carry-over from other donors' samples.

CDR3 DNA sequence: TGTGCCAGCAGCCCCCGTGGGAAGCAGTTCTTC. Translating gives CASSPRGKQFF. V usage is TRBV7-8 and J usage is TRBJ2-1; no clear D. CDR1 and CDR2 from the germline V gene are SGHVS and FQNEAQ. The CDR3 contains 11 residues. V gave up 5 bases and J gave up 11 bases, with 10 bases separating them.

The genes are TRBV6-5 and TRBJ2-5; 9 nucleotides match TRBD1. The J call may be incorrect, as the DNA end agrees better with TRBJ2-7. The CDR3 consists of 14 residues. From germline, CDR1 is MNHEY and CDR2 SVGAGI. The CDR3 sequence: CASRAGTGFLEQYF. In DNA, the CDR3 is TGTGCCAGCAGAGCCGGGACAGGGTTCCTCGAGCAGTACTTC.

The V call is TRBV4-1, the J call TRBJ1-1; D not resolved. V was clipped by 0 bases and J by 9 bases, with 11 bases between them. Germline V gene data show CDR1 as MGHRA and CDR2 as YSYEKL. This CDR3 comprises 13 residues. The chain's CDR3 is CASSQEGSTKAFF. CDR3 nucleotide sequence: TGCGCCAGCAGCCAAGAAGGGTCAACGAAAGCTTTCTTT.

V is TRBV4-2 and J is TRBJ2-7; 10 nucleotides match TRBD2. After removal of 2 bases from V and 0 bases from J, the junction contained 1 base not matched to a gene. Germline CDR1 is LGHNA and CDR2 is YNFKEQ. The CDR3 consists of 15 residues. The CDR3 here is CASSQPSGSSYEQYF. The DNA of the CDR3 is TGTGCCAGCAGCCAACCTAGCGGGAGCTCCTACGAGCAGTACTTC.

This clone was found once. J is TRBJ2-1 and V is TRBV5-1, with TRBD1 identical over 7 bases. CDR3 length equals 15 residues. Germline trimming cut 0 bases from V and 3 bases from J; bases unmatched to any gene: 3. The V gene's germline CDR1 is SGHRS and CDR2 YFSETQ. The CDR3 DNA reads as TGCGCCAGCAGCTTGGGAGGGGGCATCTACAATGAGCAGTTCTTC. It is translated as CASSLGGGIYNEQFF.

The sample holds one count of this clone. This rearrangement joins TRBV18 to TRBJ1-1; the D gene is possibly TRBD1 (6 bases). The V end lost 4 bases, the J end lost 1 base, and 13 bases lay between the germline ends. CDR1 and CDR2 (germline): KGHSH, LQKENI. There are 15 residues in the CDR3. DNA of the CDR3: TGTGCCAGCTCACTTGGACAGAGCCGGAACACTGAAGCTTTCTTT. It codes for CASSLGQSRNTEAFF.

The rearrangement uses TRBV27 and TRBJ1-2; 7 bases fit TRBD1. V trimming: 6 bases; J trimming: 4 bases; junction bases outside the gene matches: 14. Per the germline V gene, CDR1 is MNHEY and CDR2 is SMNVEV (reference sequence). The CDR3 is 16 residues long. In DNA, the CDR3 is TGTGCCAGCAGGATTCTTTCCCAGCAGGGGGTCTATGGCTACACCTTC. This translates into CASRILSQQGVYGYTF.